This TCR beta chain was identified in a study of blood T cell repertoires in COVID-19. Germline V gene sequence: CDR1 KGHSH, CDR2 LQKENI. Trimming removed 2 bases from V and 0 bases from J, with 17 bases in between. The CDR3 contains 17 residues. Per the authors' pipeline: For nucleated cells, counts were estimated from reference gene primer amplification. Data came from immunoSEQ multiplex PCR; TCRdb stores just in-frame clones and leaves some out. The D gene and trimming were derived from the DNA, and the V and J assignments and clone size from that table. The sample contains a few hundred thousand clones, over 75% of which appear only once. Cohorts were determined from participant-reported clinical history.

The specimen was PBMCs or T cells enriched from blood (not recorded which). The TCR was taken from a woman in her 30s who had recovered from COVID-19. The chain is built from TRBV18 and TRBJ2-7; D is uncertain. CDR3 protein: CASSPKRSWAFSYEQYF. The CDR3 coding sequence is TGTGCCAGCTCACCAAAAAGGTCATGGGCGTTCTCCTACGAGCAGTACTTC.